Included here is one T cell receptor (beta chain) sequence, with context. The sample comes from a study of blood T cell repertoires in COVID-19. Study in general: Acute-phase and convalescent COVID-19 samples originated in the United States, Italy and Spain. Sources were T cells, B-cell-depleted T cells, or PBMCs; the material itself was cDNA or gDNA.

The authors' processing: Amplification from reference gene primers served as the basis for estimated nucleated cell counts. The table came from immunoSEQ multiplex PCR; TCRdb's copy has only in-frame clones and leaves some out. V and J calls and clone size are copied from that table; D and trimming were computed from the DNA. The table includes some 250,000 clones, approximately 86% detected once. CDR1 and CDR2 (germline): ENHRY, SYGVKD. The trim removed 3 bases at V and 6 bases at J, leaving 8 bases unmatched. This CDR3 contains 16 residues. Sequencing was done on a sample of peripheral blood. The V call is TRBV10-3, the J call TRBJ1-6, with 7 positions matching TRBD1. The receptor was isolated from a woman in her sixties or seventies with active or convalescent COVID-19. The CDR3: CAISEDRARGNSPLHF. CDR3 nucleotide sequence: TGTGCCATCAGTGAAGACAGGGCTAGGGGTAATTCACCCCTCCACTTT.